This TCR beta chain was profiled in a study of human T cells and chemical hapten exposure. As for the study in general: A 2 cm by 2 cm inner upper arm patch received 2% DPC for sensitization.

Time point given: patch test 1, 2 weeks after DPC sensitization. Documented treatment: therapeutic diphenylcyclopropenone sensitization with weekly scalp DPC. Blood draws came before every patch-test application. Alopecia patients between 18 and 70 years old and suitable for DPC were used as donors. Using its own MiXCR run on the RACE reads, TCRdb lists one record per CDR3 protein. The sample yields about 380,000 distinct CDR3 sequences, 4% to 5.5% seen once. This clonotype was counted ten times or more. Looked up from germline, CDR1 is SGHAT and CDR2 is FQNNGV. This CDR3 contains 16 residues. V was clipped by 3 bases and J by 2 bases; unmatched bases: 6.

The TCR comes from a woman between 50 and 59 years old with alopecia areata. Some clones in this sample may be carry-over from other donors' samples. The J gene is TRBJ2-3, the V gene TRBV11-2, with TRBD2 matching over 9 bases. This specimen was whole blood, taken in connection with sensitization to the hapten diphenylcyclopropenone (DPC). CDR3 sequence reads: CASSFPSGDPTDTQYF. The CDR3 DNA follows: TGTGCCAGCAGCTTTCCTAGCGGGGACCCCACAGATACGCAGTATTTT.